The sequence of this T cell receptor beta chain was determined in a study of blood T cell repertoires in COVID-19 (dated by TCRdb to 2020 to 2021). In terms of the full investigation: The collaborator samples originated in the United States, Italy and Spain and spanned the acute and convalescent phases of COVID-19. The material from the prospective study consisted of cDNA or gDNA derived from T cells, B-cell-depleted T cells, or PBMCs. Subjects who had been exposed to COVID-19, were actively infected with it, or had recovered from it provided the deeply sampled blood TCRbeta repertoires that made up the dataset. The repertoires were made available in a free public database intended to serve as a resource for research on the immune response to SARS-CoV-2. Samples came from the ongoing ImmuneRACE study (first 160 participants) plus 1,254 subjects from 6 global collaborators. Nearly every sample came with metadata listing a de-identified subject ID, COVID-19 status, age in years and sex. HLA class I and class II types, where available, came from metadata supplied by the sample provider rather than from assay-based typing.

About this clone: Its antigen is not yet known. Base qualities were left out, and no much larger clone turns up one base away.

Overall study results and their limits: The quantity of clinical and demographic metadata differed by source and by participant and was supplied without curation.

CDR1 and CDR2 are read off the germline V gene (reference sequence) as LNHDA and SQIVND. Ends trimmed: V by 8 bases, J by 10 bases; bases unmatched to a gene: 11. From the cysteine up to the phenylalanine, the CDR3 has a length of 14 residues. Only the CDR3 region is kept as DNA, spanning 42 bases read in frame from base 1. Collaborating institutions collected whole blood in K2EDTA tubes following their own protocols. For TCRbeta analysis, collaborator samples were shipped as frozen whole blood, as isolated PBMCs, or as DNA extracted from either sample type. TCRbeta CDR3 regions were amplified from genomic DNA by means of the immunoSEQ Assay, a bias-controlled multiplex PCR. As for the original processing: The number of nucleated cells in each sample was estimated by amplification of reference gene primers within the assay. To quantify the absolute abundance of each unique TCRbeta CDR3 rearrangement, sequence reads were collapsed and filtered. For each sample, productive Simpson clonality was calculated by taking the square root of Simpson's diversity index across productive rearrangements. What TCRdb holds here is the immuneACCESS table cut down to in-frame rearrangements. Part of the clones is not present; checked against another copy, under half of the missing clones reflect an unresolved V gene, and the others are unexplained. V, J and clone size derive from that table, while D and trimming were established from the DNA sequence. In this sample the table shows 100,000 to 150,000 clones, around 89% of which occur a single time. The ten most abundant clones make up less than 20% of the sample.

The source material was peripheral blood. This receptor was identified in a middle-aged man with active or convalescent COVID-19. The chain was built from TRBV19 and TRBJ1-6, and TRBD1 matches 7 of the central bases. The bases are TGTGCCAGTCAGAACCGAGGGGGCGACTCACCCCTCCACTTT. It encodes CASQNRGGDSPLHF.